This T cell receptor beta chain comes out of a study of cytomegalovirus exposure and HLA in healthy donors. General observations from the study: Most observed TCR sequences were rare, whereas some public TCRs were detected in many donors.

As concerns this clone: Its target is not known.

60 Vbeta and 13 Jbeta primers were used in PCR. Profiled with immunoSEQ multiplex PCR; TCRdb holds only in-frame clones, not every one. Of more than 65,000 clones listed, 78% are singletons. The CDR3 spans 12 residues. Trimming left V 3 bases short and J 13 bases short, with 13 bases between. Germline V gene data show CDR1 as MDHEN and CDR2 as SYDVKM. The receptor comes from a man younger than 35 in good health and CMV-seropositive. V usage is TRBV28 and J usage is TRBJ2-1; tentatively, D is TRBD1 (6 bases). The sequencing input was PBMCs. The CDR3 DNA is TGTGCCAGCAGTTTCCCCGGGACAATTCAGTTCTTC. It encodes CASSFPGTIQFF.